These 13 T cell receptor beta chains came from one sample sequenced in a study of identical twins. Via MiXCR, TCRdb re-called the 5' RACE reads, giving one row per CDR3 protein. The sample holds around 450,000 distinct CDR3 sequences, 11% to 15% seen once. These data were also filed under a second study, of yellow fever vaccine responses in identical twins.

Input material: CD4+ T cells sorted from blood. These receptors were taken from a woman younger than 35 in good health.

This clonotype was counted only a few times. The chain combines TRBV5-1 with TRBJ2-5; TRBD2 matches at 13 bases. The length of the CDR3 is 17 residues. Per germline, CDR1 SGHRS and CDR2 YFSETQ. After removal of 4 bases from V and 4 bases from J, the junction contained 10 bases not matched to a gene. The CDR3 coding sequence is TGCGCCAGCAGCACTTACCTTCGACTAGCGGGAGGAGAGACCCAGTACTTC. Residues: CASSTYLRLAGGETQYF.

The rearrangement links TRBV4-3 to TRBJ2-3; 7 bases fit TRBD2. The CDR3 sequence is 16 residues long. Losses at the gene ends were 0 bases for V and 4 bases for J; bases not matched to a gene: 7. Germline lookup yields CDR1 LGHNA and CDR2 YSLEER. For the CDR3, the DNA is TGCGCCAGCAGCCAAGAACCGGGAGGTGGGCCAGATACGCAGTATTTT. Translated, it gives CASSQEPGGGPDTQYF.

This chain connects TRBV6-5 to TRBJ2-7, with TRBD1 as a possible D gene (5 bases). CDR3 length equals 15 residues. Trimming shortened V by 0 bases and J by 3 bases, and 12 bases separated the two germline ends. Germline CDR1 and CDR2: MNHEY and SVGAGI. CDR3 nucleotide sequence: TGTGCCAGCAGTTACTCGCCAGGGTCAAGCTACGAGCAGTACTTC. It encodes CASSYSPGSSYEQYF.

This clonotype was seen a few times. This chain joins TRBV29-1 and TRBJ2-3, with D uncertain. The CDR3 consists of 14 residues. Germline V gene data show CDR1 as SQVTM and CDR2 as ANQGSEA. The V gene lost 4 bases and the J gene lost 0 bases, with 11 bases spanning the gap. CDR3 sequence reads: CSVVRSESTDTQYF. Here the CDR3 DNA reads TGCAGCGTTGTCCGGAGCGAGAGCACAGATACGCAGTATTTT.

V and J are TRBV12-3 or TRBV12-4 and TRBJ2-5; possible D gene TRBD2, 5 bases. The CDR3 loop spans 14 amino acids. The V gene lost 6 bases and the J gene lost 4 bases, with 15 bases spanning the gap. The CDR3 region is CASRPASRGETQYF. DNA for the CDR3: TGTGCCAGCAGGCCAGCGAGCCGGGGAGAGACCCAGTACTTC.

V gene TRBV12-3 or TRBV12-4 combines with J gene TRBJ1-2; 7 nucleotides line up with TRBD1. After removal of 7 bases from V and 5 bases from J, the junction contained 7 bases not matched to a gene. The CDR3 extends over 13 amino acids. The CDR3 DNA reads as TGTGCCAGCAACACCGGACAGGCTTATGGCTACACCTTC. Translating it yields CASNTGQAYGYTF.

This clonotype was counted a few times. The CDR3 loop reads CASRLKLGPYEQFF. The CDR3 nucleotides are TGTGCCAGCAGACTTAAACTAGGCCCATATGAGCAGTTCTTC. The V and J genes are TRBV2 and TRBJ2-1; tentatively, D is TRBD2 (5 bases). Trimming left V 6 bases short and J 8 bases short, with 17 bases between. The CDR3 is 14 residues long. CDR1 SNHLY and CDR2 FYNNEI come from the germline V gene.

As for this clonotype: A junction end diverges from the germline sequence, so it may reflect a read error. The rearrangement links TRBV7-2 to TRBJ2-7, with 7 bases lining up with TRBD2. The CDR3 loop spans 14 amino acids. From germline, CDR1 is SGHTA and CDR2 FQGNSA. The CDR3 bases are TGTGCCAGCAGCCCCGGGGTTGGGAGGGCGCCAGGGAACTTC. Translation gives CASSPGVGRAPGNF.

This clonotype was found a few times. DNA for the CDR3: TGTGCCAGCAGTGAAGGCAGGGGGCGCAGCCTGGACACTGAAGCTTTCTTT. This gives the protein CASSEGRGRSLDTEAFF. The V and J genes are TRBV6-1 and TRBJ1-1; 8 nucleotides line up with TRBD1. Trimming took 1 base from V and 3 from J; bases not matched to a gene: 10. CDR1 and CDR2 from the germline V gene are MNHNS and SASEGT. This CDR3 region has 17 residues.

This clonotype was counted a few times. This rearrangement joins TRBV4-3 to TRBJ2-3, with TRBD2 matching 8 bases. CDR1 and CDR2 (germline): LGHNA, YSLEER. V gave up 0 bases and J gave up 2 bases; unmatched junction bases: 10. The CDR3 contains 18 residues. CDR3 sequence (DNA): TGCGCCAGCAGCCAAGATCGGGGGACTAGTGACTACACAGATACGCAGTATTTT. This translates into CASSQDRGTSDYTDTQYF.

This clonotype was counted between two and nine times. This chain connects TRBV2 to TRBJ2-5; D is unresolved. V shed 0 bases and J shed 5 bases, with 4 bases lying between them. Germline V lookup: CDR1 SNHLY, CDR2 FYNNEI. The CDR3 runs to 12 residues. CDR3 residues: CASSEAWETQYF. The CDR3 coding sequence is TGTGCCAGCAGTGAAGCGTGGGAGACCCAGTACTTC.

This clonotype was observed a few times. This chain uses TRBV5-1 with TRBJ2-1; TRBD2 agrees at 7 bases. There are 16 residues in the CDR3. The junction had 3 bases not matched to a gene; V was cut back by 0 bases and J by 0 bases. CDR1 and CDR2 from the germline V gene are SGHRS and YFSETQ. The CDR3 DNA sequence: TGCGCCAGCAGCTTGGCTCCTAGCGGCTCCTACAATGAGCAGTTCTTC. Amino acids: CASSLAPSGSYNEQFF.

The chain employs TRBV5-1 and TRBJ1-1, with 8 bases matching TRBD1. The germline V gene encodes CDR1 SGHRS and CDR2 YFSETQ. After removal of 5 bases from V and 1 base from J, the junction contained 7 bases not matched to a gene. The CDR3 runs to 15 residues. The CDR3 nucleotides read TGCGCCAGCAGGATCACAGGGGGTCGGAACACTGAAGCTTTCTTT. As protein: CASRITGGRNTEAFF.